Here is one T cell receptor beta chain with its context. The antigen it recognizes is unknown. No base qualities exist here, and no much larger clone lies one base off it. This sample stems from a study of blood T cell repertoires in COVID-19 (dated by TCRdb to about 2020). Study-wide context: Samples covering the acute and convalescent phases of COVID-19 were provided by collaborators in the United States, Italy and Spain. The samples were drawn from two sources: the first 160 participants of the ongoing ImmuneRACE study, and 1,200 or so subjects contributed by 6 global collaborators. Where HLA class I and class II types were available, the types were taken from metadata supplied by the sample provider, not from assay-based typing. The prospective study material was composed of cDNA or gDNA derived from T cells, B-cell-depleted T cells, or PBMCs. The repertoires were released in a freely available public database intended as a resource for research on the immune response to SARS-CoV-2. The dataset comprised deeply sampled blood TCRbeta repertoires from subjects exposed to, actively infected with, or recovered from COVID-19. Nearly every sample came with metadata listing a de-identified subject ID, COVID-19 status, age in years and sex. Overall results and qualifications from the work: The amount of clinical and demographic metadata varied by source and participant and was provided uncurated.

Participants in the prospective study were aged roughly 18 to 100 years, lived in 24 United States geographic areas, and enrolled through a virtual design. In the prospective study, cohorts were assigned on the basis of participant-reported clinical history obtained from a screening survey and a study questionnaire. ImmuneRACE Cohort 3 recovered participants were defined by two consecutive negative NP/OP PCR tests, healthcare professional clearance, or symptom resolution. Each participant in the prospective study had whole blood, serum and a nasopharyngeal or oropharyngeal swab collected by mobile phlebotomists. Participants in the prospective study had the option to provide additional blood draws and questionnaires over a roughly 2-month period. Before DNA extraction, blood samples from the prospective study were shipped at room temperature or frozen. The immunoSEQ Assay, a bias-controlled multiplex PCR, was used to amplify TCRbeta CDR3 regions from genomic DNA. Per the source publication's procedure: The number of nucleated cells in each sample was estimated from the amplification of reference gene primers within the assay. To quantify the absolute abundance of each unique TCRbeta CDR3 rearrangement, sequence reads were collapsed and filtered. For each sample, productive Simpson clonality was calculated as the square root of Simpson's diversity index over productive rearrangements. Entries here come from immuneACCESS through TCRdb and include only in-frame sequences with V and J called. Some clones fail to appear in such tables; in the studies checked, an unresolved V gene covers under half of the shortfall, and the cause of the remainder is unknown. Clonal size and the V and J genes are those of that table, whereas D and trimming came from the DNA. In this sample the table shows about 290,000 clones, approximately 91% of which occur a single time. 1.5% to 2% of the sample is in the top ten clones.

The germline V gene encodes CDR1 GTSNPN and CDR2 SVGIG (reference sequence). V loses 4 bases at its end and J loses 4 bases; junction bases beyond the gene matches: 5. The CDR3 holds 13 amino acids from the cysteine to the phenylalanine. Solely the CDR3 DNA is kept, with 39 bases framed from the first base. This chain is built from TRBV30 and TRBJ2-5, with 8 bases in between that match TRBD2. The source material was PBMCs or T cells enriched from blood (not recorded which). The receptor was isolated from a woman aged 40 to 50 who had recovered from COVID-19. The CDR3 protein sequence reads: CAWTFSGVETQYF. The nucleotide sequence reads TGTGCCTGGACCTTTAGCGGGGTAGAGACCCAGTACTTC. The entire variable domain, with the stretches around the CDR3 drawn from the reference TRBV30 and TRBJ2-5 proteins, is SQTIHQWPATLVQPVGSPLSLECTVEGTSNPNLYWYRQAAGRGLQLLFYSVGIGQISSEVPQNLSASRPQDRQFILSSKKLLLSDSGFYLCAWTFSGVETQYFGPGTRLLVL.